Described below is a single T cell receptor beta chain sequence and its context. V trimming: 4 bases; J trimming: 3 bases; junction bases outside the gene matches: 12. The CDR3 length is 16 residues. The V gene's germline CDR1 is MNHEY and CDR2 SMNVEV (reference sequence). Source study methods: Amplification with reference gene primers provided the estimates of nucleated cell counts. The table came from immunoSEQ multiplex PCR; TCRdb's copy has only in-frame clones and leaves some out. The V and J calls and clone size were taken over from that table, and D and trimming were inferred from the DNA. Of some 74,000 clones listed, about four fifths were seen once; the top ten hold nearly 5%. This sample was included in a study of blood T cell repertoires in COVID-19. Study in general: The study drew acute and convalescent COVID-19 samples from the United States, Italy and Spain. The analysed material was cDNA or gDNA that came from T cells, B-cell-depleted T cells, or PBMCs.

The chain has TRBV27 and TRBJ2-7, with 7 bases lining up with TRBD1. This TCR derives from a woman of 80 years or more with active or convalescent COVID-19. Sequencing used peripheral blood. The CDR3 nucleotides are TGTGCCAGCAGTTCACACAAGACAGGGACGGGCTACGAGCAGTACTTC. Amino acid sequence: CASSSHKTGTGYEQYF.